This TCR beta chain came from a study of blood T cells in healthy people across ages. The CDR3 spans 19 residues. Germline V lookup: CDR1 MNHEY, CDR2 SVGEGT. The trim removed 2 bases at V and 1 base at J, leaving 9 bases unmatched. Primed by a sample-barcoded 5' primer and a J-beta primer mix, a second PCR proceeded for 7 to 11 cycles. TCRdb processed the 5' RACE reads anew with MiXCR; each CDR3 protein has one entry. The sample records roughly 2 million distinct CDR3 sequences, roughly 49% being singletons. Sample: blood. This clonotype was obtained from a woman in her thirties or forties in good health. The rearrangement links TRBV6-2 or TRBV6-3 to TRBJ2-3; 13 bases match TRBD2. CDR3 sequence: CASSYDGTSGVTRTDTQYF. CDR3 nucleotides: TGTGCCAGCAGTTACGACGGGACTAGCGGGGTGACTCGCACAGATACGCAGTATTTT.